This T cell receptor beta chain was sequenced during a study of post-analysis software for immune sequencing data. Each TCR beta cDNA library carried unique molecular identifiers. TCRdb recomputed calls from the PCR reads with MiXCR, one row per CDR3 protein. Found here are roughly 200,000 distinct CDR3 sequences, over 25% of them singletons; the top ten hold about 3.4%. This CDR3 spans 14 amino acids. Trimming pared 3 bases from V and 4 bases from J, leaving 12 bases between. From germline, CDR1 is DFQATT and CDR2 SNEGSKA (reference sequence). With regard to this clonotype: Antigen: not known.

General observations from the study: In patients, five or six TRBV segments were more frequent than in controls, with TRBV5-6, TRBV5-1 and TRBV20-1 among them.

The chain carries TRBV20-1 and TRBJ2-2; D gene unclear. The source is a girl under 18 with multiple sclerosis. Sequencing was performed on blood. The CDR3 here is CSASTPWGTGELFF. In DNA form, the CDR3 reads TGCAGTGCTAGTACTCCTTGGGGCACCGGGGAGCTGTTTTTT.